This record looks at one T cell receptor (beta chain) sequence and its context. As yet, its antigen is unknown. The CDR3 runs to 13 residues. The V end was cut by 3 bases, the J end by 8 bases, with 13 bases between. This sample is drawn from a study of T cell responses to AZD1222 COVID-19 vaccine. The assay was immunoSEQ multiplex PCR, and TCRdb's table has in-frame clones only and misses some. The data contain around 140,000 clones, approximately 90% of them singletons. General study results and limits: Repertoire sampling happened only post peak T cell response.

Sequenced material: peripheral blood, taken 28 days after the second AZD1222 dose. This chain uses TRBV12-3 or TRBV12-4 with TRBJ1-1, with D possibly matching TRBD1 (6 bases). This TCR derives from an adult who received the AZD1222 COVID-19 vaccine. The CDR3 sequence: CASSFRGAGEAFF. For the CDR3, the DNA is TGTGCCAGCAGTTTTCGGGGGGCCGGAGAAGCTTTCTTT.